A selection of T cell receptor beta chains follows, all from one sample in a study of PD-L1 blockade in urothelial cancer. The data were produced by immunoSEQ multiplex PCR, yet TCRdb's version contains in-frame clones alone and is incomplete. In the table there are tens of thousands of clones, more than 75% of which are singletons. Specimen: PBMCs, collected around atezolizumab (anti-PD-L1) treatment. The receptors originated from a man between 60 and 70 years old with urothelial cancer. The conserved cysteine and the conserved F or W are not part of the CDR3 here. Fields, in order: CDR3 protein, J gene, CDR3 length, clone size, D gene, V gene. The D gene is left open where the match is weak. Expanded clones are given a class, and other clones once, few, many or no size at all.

ASSPSLPTEAF	TRBJ1-1	11	few	.	TRBV6-5
ASSLSTGSNQPQH	TRBJ1-5	13	.	.	TRBV7-9
ASSLTGHSGNTIY	TRBJ1-3	13	.	.	TRBV6-5
ASSALQGEAF	TRBJ1-1	10	.	.	TRBV9
ASSSGLAGAGTDTQY	TRBJ2-3	15	.	TRBD2	TRBV11-3
ASSSGLNTEAF	TRBJ1-1	11	.	.	TRBV19
ASSELPTGGDAEAF	TRBJ1-1	14	.	TRBD1	TRBV5-1
ASSSTTSGSLFEQF	TRBJ2-1	14	.	TRBD2	TRBV9
ASRRFLSFGANVLT	TRBJ2-6	14	.	.	TRBV2
ASSFTGTGFGNQPQH	TRBJ1-5	15	.	TRBD1	TRBV19
ASSQDLREVTGELF	TRBJ2-2	14	.	.	TRBV4-3
ASSQAQTGANNEQF	TRBJ2-1	14	many	.	TRBV4-2
ASSLNNEQF	TRBJ2-1	9	.	.	TRBV18
ASSLGPHNEQF	TRBJ2-1	11	.	.	TRBV27
ASSSTSYGYT	TRBJ1-2	10	.	.	TRBV5-1
ASSDQGTGVHEQY	TRBJ2-7	13	.	TRBD1	TRBV11-3
ASSLQGIENTGELF	TRBJ2-2	14	.	.	TRBV14
ASSLVERNQETQY	TRBJ2-5	13	.	.	TRBV5-1
ASSNLDIRTEAF	TRBJ1-1	12	.	.	TRBV5-4
SPDNEQF	TRBJ2-1	7	.	.	TRBV20-1
ASSDASGTYEQY	TRBJ2-7	12	.	.	TRBV2
ASSQGLGSYEQY	TRBJ2-7	12	.	.	TRBV14
ASSEESTDTQY	TRBJ2-3	11	.	.	TRBV6-4
SVDRGNTIY	TRBJ1-3	9	.	.	TRBV29-1
ASSSEGTGGYEQY	TRBJ2-7	13	.	TRBD1	TRBV28
ASSYTGGSRNEQF	TRBJ2-1	13	.	.	TRBV6-5
ASSSGWDFEAF	TRBJ1-1	11	.	.	TRBV13
ASSPARDVQETQY	TRBJ2-5	13	.	.	TRBV4-1
ATSTAVEQY	TRBJ2-7	9	.	.	TRBV10-3
ASTLNPWTTGNTIY	TRBJ1-3	14	few	.	TRBV4-2
ASSEPGQGETEAF	TRBJ1-1	13	.	TRBD1	TRBV25-1
ASRDRGFYGYT	TRBJ1-2	11	.	TRBD1	TRBV6-1
ASTGGGYEQY	TRBJ2-7	10	.	TRBD2	TRBV6-1
ASSGDYQETQY	TRBJ2-5	11	.	.	TRBV2
ASRAPSGVYTDTQY	TRBJ2-3	14	.	TRBD2	TRBV11-2
ASSLSDSGNTIY	TRBJ1-3	12	.	.	TRBV27
ASSPGYPYGYT	TRBJ1-2	11	.	.	TRBV18
ASSTSGGTYEQY	TRBJ2-7	12	.	TRBD2	TRBV28
ASSLVGASGGGTDTQY	TRBJ2-3	16	.	TRBD2	TRBV7-2
ASSSAGGKQF	TRBJ2-1	10	.	TRBD2	TRBV11-3
ASSHPSTGTSNRYEQY	TRBJ2-7	16	.	.	TRBV4-2
AYWTTNTGELF	TRBJ2-2	11	.	.	TRBV30
ASSFEFLGGGSSYEQY	TRBJ2-7	16	.	.	TRBV11-3
ASSVEERPGELF	TRBJ2-2	12	.	.	TRBV9
ASSPPGQGPVSNQPQH	TRBJ1-5	16	.	TRBD1	TRBV28
ASNPQSSGANVLT	TRBJ2-6	13	.	.	TRBV5-4
ASSSQGNTEAF	TRBJ1-1	11	.	.	TRBV19
ASSLHGTGSYEQY	TRBJ2-7	13	.	TRBD1	TRBV5-1
ASSLRTSGIYEQY	TRBJ2-7	13	.	TRBD2	TRBV19
ASSLRRETDGELF	TRBJ2-2	13	.	TRBD2	TRBV19
ASSLTRTMEGAF	TRBJ1-1	12	.	.	TRBV5-1
ASSQDDSGSGENIQY	TRBJ2-4	15	.	.	TRBV4-3
AWSRRDSSYEQY	TRBJ2-7	12	.	TRBD1	TRBV30
ASSPRDREYEQY	TRBJ2-7	12	.	TRBD1	TRBV18
ASGTGTPGELF	TRBJ2-2	11	.	TRBD1	TRBV19
ASSLAANSPLH	TRBJ1-6	11	.	.	TRBV7-2
ASSATSGRRLGTDTQY	TRBJ2-3	16	.	TRBD2	TRBV25-1